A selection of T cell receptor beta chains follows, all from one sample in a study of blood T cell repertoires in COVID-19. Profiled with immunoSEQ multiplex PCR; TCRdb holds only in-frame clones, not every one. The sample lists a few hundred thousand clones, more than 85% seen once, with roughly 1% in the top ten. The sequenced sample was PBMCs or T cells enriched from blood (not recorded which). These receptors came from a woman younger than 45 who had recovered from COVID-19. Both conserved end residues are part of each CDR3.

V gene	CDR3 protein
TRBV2	CASSDPTSGGPSGANVLTF
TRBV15	CATSRGSGDNYGYTF
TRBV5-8	CASSARRGGTDTQYF
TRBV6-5	CAIGGVGGYNEQFF
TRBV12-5	CASDTRDSYNEQFF
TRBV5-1	CASSLLAGGINEQFF
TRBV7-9	CASSLVEDRYEQYF
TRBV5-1	CASSLDRGRGYTF
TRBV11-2	CASSLERVVDTQYF
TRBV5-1	CASRSFSNTEAFF
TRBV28	CASIQGETTDTQYF
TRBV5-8	CASSDRQHNYGYTF
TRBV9	CASSVGNSQETQYF
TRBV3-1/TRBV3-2	CASSQVRGIAYDEQFF
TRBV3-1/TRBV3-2	CASSLPPGPGKTEAFF
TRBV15	CATSRRTGAYGYTF
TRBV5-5	CASRVAGGLETQYF
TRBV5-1	CASSIRDRVTGELFF
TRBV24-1	CATSDIGAGNIQYF
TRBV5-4	CASSRVPGQGLEEQYF
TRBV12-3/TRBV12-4	CARISDEQYF
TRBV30	CAWSVGRGSSSPLHF
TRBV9	CASSPAGGAYYEQYF
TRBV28	CASSPTGDSEKLFF
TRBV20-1	CSARPRGEQYF
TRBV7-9	CASRTGTSGAETQYF
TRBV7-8	CASSPLAGDRPGELFF
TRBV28	CASSLSQDNEQFF
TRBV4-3	CASSQTGGAANTGELFF
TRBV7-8	CASSQGQGATTGELFF
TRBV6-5	CASSYQGTRGYNEQFF
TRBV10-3	CAISQGSRNQPQHF
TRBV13	CASSRWGENNSPLHF
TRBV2	CASSEQGQGARGQPQHF
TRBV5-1	CASSSGFTGADYGYTF
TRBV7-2	CASSLVGTLDTQYF
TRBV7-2	CASSLARALGEQYF
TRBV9	CASSVAGDPNTDTQYF
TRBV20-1	CSASLPSRVLNQPQHF
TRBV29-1	CSVLGSRAQETQYF
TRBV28	CASSRKGSRARQPQHF
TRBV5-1	CASSLAPGPKPQHF
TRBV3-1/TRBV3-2	CASSLRPGTGNHEQYF
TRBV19	CASSPDRAGYTF
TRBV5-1	CASRSRGPTYNEQFF